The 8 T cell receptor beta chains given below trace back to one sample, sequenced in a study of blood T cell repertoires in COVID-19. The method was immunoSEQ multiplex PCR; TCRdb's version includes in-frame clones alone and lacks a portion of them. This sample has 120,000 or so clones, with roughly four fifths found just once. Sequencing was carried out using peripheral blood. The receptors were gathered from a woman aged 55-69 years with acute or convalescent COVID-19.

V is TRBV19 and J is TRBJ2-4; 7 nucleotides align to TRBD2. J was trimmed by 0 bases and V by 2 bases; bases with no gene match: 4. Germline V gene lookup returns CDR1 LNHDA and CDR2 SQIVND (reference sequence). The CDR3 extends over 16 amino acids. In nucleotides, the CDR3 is TGTGCCAGTAGTATAACGGCGGGAGTAGCCAAAAACATTCAGTACTTC. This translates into CASSITAGVAKNIQYF.

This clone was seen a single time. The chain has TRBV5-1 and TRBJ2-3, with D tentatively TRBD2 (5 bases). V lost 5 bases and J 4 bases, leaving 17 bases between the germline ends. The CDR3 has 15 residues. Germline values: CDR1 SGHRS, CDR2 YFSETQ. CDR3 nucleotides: TGCGCCAGCAGTCCTACTAGTATGCCCGCAGATACGCAGTATTTT. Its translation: CASSPTSMPADTQYF.

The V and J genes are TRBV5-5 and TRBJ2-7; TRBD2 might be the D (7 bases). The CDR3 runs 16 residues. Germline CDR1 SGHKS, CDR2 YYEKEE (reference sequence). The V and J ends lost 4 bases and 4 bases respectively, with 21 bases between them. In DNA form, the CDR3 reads TGTGCCAGCAGCCCGTCCGGCGGGGGCCGAGGATACGAGCAGTACTTC. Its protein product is CASSPSGGGRGYEQYF. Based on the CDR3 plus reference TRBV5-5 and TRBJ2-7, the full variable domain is DAGVTQSPTHLIKTRGQQVTLRCSPISGHKSVSWYQQVLGQGPQFIFQYYEKEERGRGNFPDRFSARQFPNYSSELNVNALLLGDSALYLCASSPSGGGRGYEQYFGPGTRLTVT.

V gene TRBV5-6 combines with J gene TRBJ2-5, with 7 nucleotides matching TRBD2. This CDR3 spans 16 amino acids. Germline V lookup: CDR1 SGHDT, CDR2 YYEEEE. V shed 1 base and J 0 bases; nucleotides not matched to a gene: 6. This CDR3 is CASSLPAGAYQETQYF. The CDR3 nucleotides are TGTGCCAGCAGCTTGCCGGCGGGAGCTTACCAAGAGACCCAGTACTTC.

The CDR3 nucleotides are TGCGCCAGCAGCCAAGATGCCGGGGCACTAGCCGATGAGCAGTTCTTC. Protein product: CASSQDAGALADEQFF. The V and J genes are TRBV4-3 and TRBJ2-1; D may be TRBD2 (6 bases). The germline CDR1 and CDR2 sequences are LGHNA and YSLEER. This CDR3 region has 16 residues. V lost 0 bases to trimming and J lost 8 bases, with 17 bases between them.

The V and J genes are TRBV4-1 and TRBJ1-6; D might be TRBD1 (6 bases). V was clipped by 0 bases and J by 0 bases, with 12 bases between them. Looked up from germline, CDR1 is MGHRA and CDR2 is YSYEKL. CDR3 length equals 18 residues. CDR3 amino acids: CASSQEDSRSSYNSPLHF. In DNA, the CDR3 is TGCGCCAGCAGCCAAGAGGACAGCCGAAGCTCCTATAATTCACCCCTCCACTTT.

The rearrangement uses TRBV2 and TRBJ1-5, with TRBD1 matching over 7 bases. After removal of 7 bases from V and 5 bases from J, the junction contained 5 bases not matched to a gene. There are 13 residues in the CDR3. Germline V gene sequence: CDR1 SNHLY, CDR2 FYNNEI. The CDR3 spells CASIRDSDQPQHF. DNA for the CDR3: TGTGCCAGCATTCGGGACAGCGATCAGCCCCAGCATTTT.

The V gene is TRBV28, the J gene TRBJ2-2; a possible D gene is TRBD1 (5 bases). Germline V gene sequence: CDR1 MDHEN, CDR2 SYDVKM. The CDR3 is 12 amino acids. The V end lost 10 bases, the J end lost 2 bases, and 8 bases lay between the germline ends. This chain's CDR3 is CATDRNTGELFF. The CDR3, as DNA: TGTGCCACAGACAGAAACACCGGGGAGCTGTTTTTT.